The rows below give T cell receptor beta chains drawn from one sample of a study of blood T cell repertoires in COVID-19. Method: immunoSEQ multiplex PCR; TCRdb's copy keeps in-frame clones and lacks some. The table has roughly 190,000 clones, 70% to 90% seen once. The sequenced sample was peripheral blood. These receptors came from a woman aged 40 to 55 who had recovered from COVID-19. The CDR3 runs from the conserved cysteine through the conserved F or W. A D gene is named only where the DNA matches it firmly. Clone size, where shown, is once, few, many, or a class for clones that have expanded.

once TRBJ1-2 TRBD1 TRBV10-3 TGTGCCATCAGTGAGGGGACAGCTAACTATGGCTACACCTTC CAISEGTANYGYTF
NA TRBJ2-1 TRBD1 TRBV7-3 TGTGCCAGCAGCTTAGGTTCCCGACAGGGGGATGAGCAGTTCTTC CASSLGSRQGDEQFF
NA TRBJ1-3 NA TRBV7-2 TGTGCCAGCACCTGGGGGGAACCCGGTGGAAACACCATATATTTT CASTWGEPGGNTIYF
NA TRBJ2-3 NA TRBV28 TGTGCCAGCAGTCTTCGGACACGGTTTGTTGTAAATACGCAGTATTTT CASSLRTRFVVNTQYF
NA TRBJ1-1 TRBD1 TRBV7-2 TGTGCCAGCAGCCCCCCCACCTCACAGGGGAAGAACACTGAAGCTTTCTTT CASSPPTSQGKNTEAFF
NA TRBJ2-7 NA TRBV5-1 TGCGCCAGCAGCTTGGAGCCAGGGGCACGCTACGAGCAGTACTTC CASSLEPGARYEQYF
NA TRBJ1-1 TRBD1 TRBV7-9 TGTGCCAGCAGCCCACAGGGGAGCGGGAACACTGAAGCTTTCTTT CASSPQGSGNTEAFF
NA TRBJ1-4 NA TRBV7-6 TGTGCCAGCTCGCGCGTAAGAGGCGAAAAACTGTTTTTT CASSRVRGEKLFF
NA TRBJ2-1 TRBD2 TRBV5-1 TGCGCCAGCAGCTTGGTGGCTAGCGGGAGCTACAATGAGCAGTTCTTC CASSLVASGSYNEQFF
many TRBJ2-1 NA TRBV19 TGTGCCAGTAGTCCGGGGATCCTATCTACCCGTTACAATGAGCAGTTCTTC CASSPGILSTRYNEQFF
NA TRBJ2-7 TRBD1 TRBV19 TGTGCCAGTAGTAACACCGGGACAGCCACCTACGAGCAGTACTTC CASSNTGTATYEQYF
NA TRBJ2-7 TRBD1 TRBV7-2 TGTGCCAGCAGCTTAGAACAGGGGAACTACGAGCAGTACTTC CASSLEQGNYEQYF
NA TRBJ2-7 TRBD2 TRBV29-1 TGCAGCGTCCGAAGGGGACTAGCGGGAGTTGAGCAGTACTTC CSVRRGLAGVEQYF
NA TRBJ2-6 TRBD2 TRBV2 TGTGCCAACGGGAAAGAAGCGGGAGTTGGGGCCAACGTCCTGACTTTC CANGKEAGVGANVLTF
NA TRBJ1-1 NA TRBV6-5 TGTGCCAGCAGTCTGGGAGGGCCCACTGAAGCTTTCTTT CASSLGGPTEAFF
once TRBJ2-7 NA TRBV5-6 TGTGCCAGCAGCCCTGGCGGCTACGAGCAGTACTTC CASSPGGYEQYF
NA TRBJ1-2 TRBD1 TRBV18 TGTGCCAGCTCCCTCGCTTCGGACAGGGTAATTACTAACTATGGCTACACCTTC CASSLASDRVITNYGYTF
NA TRBJ1-2 NA TRBV19 TGTGCCACCGGAGGGAACGTTAGAGGGTATGGCTACACCTTC CATGGNVRGYGYTF
NA TRBJ1-2 NA TRBV5-1 TGCGCCAGCAGCGGGGGGATAGTATATGGCTACACCTTC CASSGGIVYGYTF
once TRBJ2-7 TRBD1 TRBV18 TGTGCCAGCTCACCGGCAGACAGGGACCCGTGGTGGGACGAGCAGTACTTC CASSPADRDPWWDEQYF
NA TRBJ1-3 NA TRBV4-3 TGCGCCAGCAGCTCGCGGGCAGGGGCTGGAAACACCATATATTTT CASSSRAGAGNTIYF
NA TRBJ2-3 NA TRBV5-6 TGTGCCAGCAGCTCCCCACAACGCACAGATACGCAGTATTTT CASSSPQRTDTQYF
once TRBJ1-1 TRBD1 TRBV28 TGTGCCAGCGTATCAGGGGGCCGGACTGAAGCTTTCTTT CASVSGGRTEAFF
NA TRBJ2-3 TRBD2 TRBV25-1 TGTGCCAGCAGAGGTAGCGGGTTTATCACAGATACGCAGTATTTT CASRGSGFITDTQYF
NA TRBJ1-4 NA TRBV5-6 TGTGCCAGCAGCTCTCTTCAGGGCACTAATGAAAAACTGTTTTTT CASSSLQGTNEKLFF
NA TRBJ1-2 TRBD1 TRBV10-3 TGTGCCATCAGCGACAGGGGGACGGACTATGGCTACACCTTC CAISDRGTDYGYTF
NA TRBJ1-2 NA TRBV20-1 TGCAGTGCTAGTCAAGCTTATGGCTACACCTTC CSASQAYGYTF
NA TRBJ1-3 NA TRBV28 TGTGCCAGCACTGGGGGGTGGAGGGCCTCTGGAAACACCATATATTTT CASTGGWRASGNTIYF
NA TRBJ1-3 NA TRBV19 TGTGCCAGTAGTACCCAGGGGACGGCTGGAAACACCATATATTTT CASSTQGTAGNTIYF
NA TRBJ1-6 TRBD1 TRBV18 TGTGCCAGCTCACCCGGGACAGGTGATTCACCCCTCCACTTT CASSPGTGDSPLHF
NA TRBJ2-7 TRBD1 TRBV9 TGTGCCAGCAGCAAAGCCGGGACAGGCCGGGACGAGCAGTACTTC CASSKAGTGRDEQYF
once TRBJ2-1 NA TRBV27 TGTGCCAGCAGTTCGTACAGACCGGCTACAGCCTCCTACAATGAGCAGTTCTTC CASSSYRPATASYNEQFF
NA TRBJ1-1 NA TRBV11-2 TGTGCCAGCAGCTTAGTACAGTCAGTTCTTATGAACACTGAAGCTTTCTTT CASSLVQSVLMNTEAFF
once TRBJ2-3 NA TRBV19 TGTGCCAGTAGTAGAGGGGGACTACGGTACACAGATACGCAGTATTTT CASSRGGLRYTDTQYF
NA TRBJ2-3 TRBD2 TRBV6-4 TGTGCCAGCAGTGCAACTGGGGGAGGGCCAGATACGCAGTATTTT CASSATGGGPDTQYF
NA TRBJ2-7 NA TRBV28 TGTGCCAGCAGTGCTACCCCGGGGTCCCAATCCTCCTACGAGCAGTACTTC CASSATPGSQSSYEQYF
NA TRBJ1-1 TRBD1 TRBV19 TGTGCCAGTGCGGACAGGAGAGCTTTCTTT CASADRRAFF
NA TRBJ2-6 NA TRBV9 TGTGCCAGCAGCGTAGGTTCAGGCCCCTCTGGGGCCAACGTCCTGACTTTC CASSVGSGPSGANVLTF
NA TRBJ2-3 NA TRBV28 TGTGCCAGCTATCGCGGGCAGATAACACGCAACGACACAGATACGCAGTATTTT CASYRGQITRNDTDTQYF
NA TRBJ1-2 NA TRBV12-3/TRBV12-4 TGTGCCAGCACTCCTGGATTGGCGGGTGGCTACACCTTC CASTPGLAGGYTF
NA TRBJ1-2 NA TRBV18 TGTGCCAGCTCACCACCCCTGGCGGGGTTCAACTATGGCTACACCTTC CASSPPLAGFNYGYTF
NA TRBJ2-2 NA TRBV7-8 TGTGCCAGCAGCACCCGGGATTGGGGCACCGGGGAGCTGTTTTTT CASSTRDWGTGELFF
NA TRBJ2-5 NA TRBV5-1 TGCGCCAGCAGCTTGGGACAGACTCAAGAGACCCAGTACTTC CASSLGQTQETQYF